This TCR beta chain is drawn from a study of tumor-infiltrating lymphocytes in localized non-small cell lung cancer. Clones were sequenced by immunoSEQ multiplex PCR, and TCRdb holds only the in-frame ones, with some missing. The sample includes around 13,000 clones, around 85% seen only once; the top ten take around 3.6%. The CDR3 sequence is 14 residues long. Losses at the gene ends were 3 bases for V and 2 bases for J; bases not matched to a gene: 4. CDR1 and CDR2 from the germline V gene are MNHNY and SVGAGI (reference sequence). Findings of the study overall: Not all patients were TCR sequenced, owing to tissue quantity. Immunotypes IM1 and IM2 had similar TCR-derived T-cell fractions. Tumors had more T cell infiltration than uninvolved lung, per TCRbeta sequencing and CD3 counts.

Comment on this clone: Antigen specificity is unknown.

The sample comprised uninvolved lung tissue not adjacent to the tumor. The receptor comes from a human donor with non-small cell lung cancer. The chain recombines TRBV6-6 with TRBJ2-7; 7 bases agree with TRBD1. CDR3 bases: TGTGCCAGCAGTTATACAGGGGTCACCTACGAGCAGTACTTC. As protein: CASSYTGVTYEQYF.